The 22 T cell receptor beta chains below all came from one sample that was sequenced in a study of HIV-infected patients and healthy controls. 500 ng RNA was reverse transcribed with alpha and beta constant-region primers. Using multiplexing indices, alpha and beta chain libraries were generated apart by chain-specific third strand synthesis. TCRdb reprocessed the 5' RACE reads via MiXCR and lists one record per CDR3 protein. The table includes more than 6,500 distinct CDR3 sequences, approximately 8.4% detected once. The repertoire came from unfractionated whole blood and reflected all unsorted peripheral T cells. The sample in question was blood, obtained before antiretroviral therapy. The receptors were gathered from an adult with HIV infection.

In this sample, this clonotype turned up many times. This sequence joins TRBV6-1 and TRBJ1-6, with TRBD1 identical over 7 bases. In germline, CDR1 is MNHNS, CDR2 SASEGT. CDR3 length: 15 amino acids. V shed 2 bases and J 7 bases; nucleotides not matched to a gene: 5. CDR3 residues: CASSESPGGNSPLHF. In nucleotides, the CDR3 is TGTGCCAGCAGTGAATCCCCAGGGGGGAATTCACCCCTCCACTTT.

This clonotype is labeled as medium-sized (0.01 to 0.1%). The gene calls are TRBV4-1 and TRBJ1-4, with D possibly matching TRBD1 (6 bases). Germline CDR1 is MGHRA and CDR2 is YSYEKL. The V and J ends lost 0 bases and 3 bases respectively, with 8 bases between them. This CDR3 has 15 amino acids. CDR3 residues: CASSQEDRPNEKLFF. The CDR3 bases are TGCGCCAGCAGCCAAGAAGACAGGCCTAATGAAAAACTGTTTTTT.

This clonotype was seen many times. The germline gene is not matched at one end of the junction; a read error may be the cause. This chain uses TRBV20-1 with TRBJ2-1, with TRBD1 matching 9 bases. The CDR3 spans 13 residues. The germline V gene has CDR1 DFQATT and CDR2 SNEGSKA (reference sequence). The CDR3: CSATQPPGQGTRF. The DNA of the CDR3 is TGCAGTGCCACCCAACCTCCGGGACAGGGTACCCGCTTC.

This clonotype occurred many times. V usage is TRBV20-1 and J usage is TRBJ1-2; TRBD1 agrees at 8 bases. The length of the CDR3 is 13 residues. J was trimmed by 7 bases and V by 6 bases; bases with no gene match: 10. CDR1 and CDR2 from the germline V gene are DFQATT and SNEGSKA (reference sequence). The CDR3 protein is CSALIGTGRGYTF. The CDR3 coding sequence is TGCAGTGCCCTCATCGGGACAGGTCGTGGCTACACCTTC.

This rearrangement joins TRBV10-3 to TRBJ2-5; TRBD2 agrees at 13 bases. The CDR3 runs 18 residues. V shed 0 bases and J 4 bases; nucleotides not matched to a gene: 8. Germline CDR1 and CDR2: ENHRY and SYGVKD. Here the CDR3 reads CAISESLAGGPAGETQYF. Here the CDR3 DNA reads TGTGCCATCAGTGAGTCACTAGCGGGAGGGCCGGCGGGAGAGACCCAGTACTTC.

This clonotype was seen a handful of times. The chain combines TRBV4-2 with TRBJ1-2; no reliable D call. CDR3 length equals 16 residues. CDR1 LGHNA and CDR2 YNFKEQ come from the germline V gene. V was pared by 0 bases and J by 7 bases, with 18 bases between. The CDR3 DNA sequence: TGTGCCAGCAGCCAAGAAGACCGGGGTCATTCTCGTGGCTACACCTTC. Translated: CASSQEDRGHSRGYTF.

This clonotype was counted only a few times. This CDR3 is CATSPGQGTEAFF. DNA for the CDR3: TGTGCCACCAGTCCGGGACAGGGGACTGAAGCTTTCTTT. This chain joins TRBV24-1 and TRBJ1-1; TRBD1 agrees at 10 bases. Germline loops: CDR1 KGHDR, CDR2 SFDVKD. The CDR3 runs 13 residues. The junction had 2 bases not matched to a gene; V was cut back by 6 bases and J by 5 bases.

This clonotype is deemed medium-sized. The chain is built from TRBV3-1 and TRBJ2-3, with D tentatively TRBD2 (6 bases). The CDR3 loop spans 15 amino acids. With 5 bases removed from V and 5 bases from J, the gap between germline ends came to 17 bases. The germline gives CDR1 LGHDT, CDR2 YNNKEL (reference sequence). CDR3 in amino acids: CASSYSGLRGDTQYF. The CDR3 nucleotides are TGTGCCAGCAGCTACTCGGGACTTCGCGGAGATACGCAGTATTTT.

This clonotype was counted ten times or more. The chain carries TRBV7-3 and TRBJ1-1, with D maybe TRBD1 (6 bases). The CDR3 has 15 residues. Trimming took 2 bases from V and 7 from J, leaving 17 bases between them. Per germline, CDR1 SGHTA and CDR2 FQGTGA. The CDR3 region is CASSLRPGENDEAFF. CDR3 nucleotides: TGTGCCAGCAGCTTACGTCCAGGGGAAAACGATGAAGCTTTCTTT.

This clonotype qualifies as medium-sized. The V call is TRBV6-5, the J call TRBJ2-2; a weak D match, TRBD1 (6 bases). Germline-derived CDR1 and CDR2 are MNHEY and SVGAGI. This CDR3 has 13 amino acids. V was clipped by 4 bases and J by 7 bases, with 10 bases between them. CDR3 coding DNA: TGTGCCAGCAGTTGGACGGACAGCGGGGAGCTGTTTTTT. Residues: CASSWTDSGELFF.

In this sample, this clonotype turned up many times. J is TRBJ1-5 and V is TRBV6-2 or TRBV6-3, with a possible D match to TRBD1 (5 bases). Germline loops: CDR1 MNHEY, CDR2 SVGEGT. V shed 7 bases and J shed 7 bases, with 17 bases lying between them. CDR3 size: 14 residues. In DNA, the CDR3 is TGTGCCAGCAATACCGGGACTGAGGGGCAGCCCCAGCATTTT. Its translation is CASNTGTEGQPQHF.

This clonotype is termed medium-sized. The V gene is TRBV3-1, the J gene TRBJ1-1, with a possible D match to TRBD1 (6 bases). Trimming pared 6 bases from V and 4 bases from J, leaving 12 bases between. The CDR3 sequence is 13 residues long. The germline V gene has CDR1 LGHDT and CDR2 YNNKEL (reference sequence). The DNA of the CDR3 is TGTGCCAGCAGAGGGGGGGATGGCACTGAAGCTTTCTTT. Translating it yields CASRGGDGTEAFF. Full variable domain (missing parts from reference TRBV3-1 and TRBJ1-1): DTAVSQTPKYLVTQMGNDKSIKCEQNLGHDTMYWYKQDSKKFLKIMFSYNNKELIINETVPNRFSPKSPDKAHLNLHINSLELGDSAVYFCASRGGDGTEAFFGQGTRLTVV.

This clonotype was seen a handful of times. V gene TRBV13 combines with J gene TRBJ2-1; D gene ambiguous. Trimming removed 10 bases at V and 0 bases at J, with 13 bases between. CDR3 length equals 14 residues. Germline CDR1 and CDR2: PRHDT and FYEKMQ (reference sequence). Written as DNA, the CDR3 is TGTGCCACCCGCGGCCTGAGCTCCTACAATGAGCAGTTCTTC. Encoded protein: CATRGLSSYNEQFF.

The chain uses TRBV19 and TRBJ2-1; 12 nucleotides line up with TRBD2. J was trimmed by 0 bases and V by 7 bases; bases with no gene match: 7. This CDR3 has 17 residues. Germline V lookup: CDR1 LNHDA, CDR2 SQIVND (reference sequence). The CDR3, as DNA: TGTGCCAGTACGGCTAGCGGGGGGGGCCGCTCCTACAATGAGCAGTTCTTC. It codes for CASTASGGGRSYNEQFF.

V and J are TRBV11-2 and TRBJ2-7; no clear D. The CDR3 sequence is 16 residues long. V lost 2 bases and J 2 bases, leaving 16 bases between the germline ends. The germline V gene encodes CDR1 SGHAT and CDR2 FQNNGV. The CDR3 loop reads CASSLRNSFRAYEQYF. DNA of the CDR3: TGTGCCAGCAGCTTACGTAACTCGTTCCGAGCCTACGAGCAGTACTTC.

The rearrangement joins TRBV7-2 to TRBJ1-4, with 7 nucleotides matching TRBD1. Germline V CDR1 and CDR2: SGHTA, FQGNSA. The CDR3 is 14 residues long. Trimming took 5 bases from V and 8 from J; bases not matched to a gene: 8. The CDR3 coding sequence is TGTGCCAGCAGCCCAACTCGGACAGGAGAAAAACTGTTTTTT. Protein: CASSPTRTGEKLFF.

This clonotype came up many times. This rearrangement joins TRBV7-2 to TRBJ2-1; D not resolved. This CDR3 has 15 amino acids. Between the trimmed V and J ends, which lost 4 bases and 6 bases, there was a span of 16 bases. Germline values: CDR1 SGHTA, CDR2 FQGNSA. CDR3 sequence (DNA): TGTGCCAGCAGCTCCCTTGGTCTGTCGCCCAATGAGCAGTTCTTC. Amino acids: CASSSLGLSPNEQFF.

This clonotype was picked up many times. The V gene is TRBV5-1, the J gene TRBJ2-7; 8 positions match TRBD1. Germline V lookup: CDR1 SGHRS, CDR2 YFSETQ. The V segment lost 4 bases and the J segment 3 bases; nucleotides outside the gene matches: 6. The CDR3 sequence is 14 residues long. In nucleotides, the CDR3 is TGCGCCAGCAGCGGTGGACAGGGCAGCTACGAGCAGTACTTC. Its protein is CASSGGQGSYEQYF. Complete variable domain (other parts from reference TRBV5-1 and TRBJ2-7): KAGVTQTPRYLIKTRGQQVTLSCSPISGHRSVSWYQQTPGQGLQFLFEYFSETQRNKGNFPGRFSGRQFSNSRSEMNVSTLELGDSALYLCASSGGQGSYEQYFGPGTRLTVT.

This clonotype was counted at least ten times. The chain uses TRBV6-6 and TRBJ2-7; D is possibly TRBD1 (5 bases). V lost 2 bases, J lost 6 bases, and 11 bases lay in between. Germline loops: CDR1 MNHNY, CDR2 SVGAGI (reference sequence). There are 13 residues in the CDR3. The CDR3 protein is CASSYPSGFEQYF. The CDR3 nucleotides are TGTGCCAGCAGTTACCCGTCAGGGTTCGAGCAGTACTTC.

The chain has TRBV28 and TRBJ2-7; D may be TRBD2 (5 bases). The CDR3 spans 13 residues. Germline assignment: CDR1 MDHEN and CDR2 SYDVKM. Trimming cost V 5 bases and J 6 bases, with 14 bases left between them. The DNA for the CDR3 is TGTGCCAGCAGTCTCCTAGGAGGACTCGAGCAGTACTTC. Encoded protein: CASSLLGGLEQYF.

At least ten counts were recorded for this clonotype. The chain joins TRBV6-2 or TRBV6-3 to TRBJ1-5; D gene unclear. The germline gives CDR1 MNHEY, CDR2 SVGEGT. The CDR3 length is 13 residues. V dropped 0 bases and J dropped 7 bases, with 7 bases sitting between them. The CDR3 protein is CASSYSIRQPQHF. CDR3 DNA sequence: TGTGCCAGCAGTTACTCGATTAGGCAGCCCCAGCATTTT.

In this sample, this clonotype turned up a few times. This chain joins TRBV3-1 and TRBJ2-1; 11 bases match TRBD2. With V trimmed by 1 base and J by 5 bases, 1 base remained unmatched. The CDR3 spans 15 residues. Germline-derived CDR1 and CDR2 are LGHDT and YNNKEL (reference sequence). CDR3 nucleotides: TGTGCCAGCAGCCAAGTACTAGCGGGAGACAATGAGCAGTTCTTC. As protein: CASSQVLAGDNEQFF.